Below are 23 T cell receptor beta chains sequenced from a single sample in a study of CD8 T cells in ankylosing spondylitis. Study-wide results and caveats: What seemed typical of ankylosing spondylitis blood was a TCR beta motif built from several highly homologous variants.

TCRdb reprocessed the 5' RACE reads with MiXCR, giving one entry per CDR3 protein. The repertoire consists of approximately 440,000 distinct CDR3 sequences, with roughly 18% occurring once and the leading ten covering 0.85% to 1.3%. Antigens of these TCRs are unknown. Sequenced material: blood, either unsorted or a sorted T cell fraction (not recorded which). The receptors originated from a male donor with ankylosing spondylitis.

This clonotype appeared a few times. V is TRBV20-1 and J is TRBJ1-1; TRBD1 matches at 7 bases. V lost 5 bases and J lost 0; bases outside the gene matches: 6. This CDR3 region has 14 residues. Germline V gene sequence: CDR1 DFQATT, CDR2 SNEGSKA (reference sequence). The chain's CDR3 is CSAPMGQMNTEAFF. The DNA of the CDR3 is TGCAGTGCTCCAATGGGACAGATGAACACTGAAGCTTTCTTT.

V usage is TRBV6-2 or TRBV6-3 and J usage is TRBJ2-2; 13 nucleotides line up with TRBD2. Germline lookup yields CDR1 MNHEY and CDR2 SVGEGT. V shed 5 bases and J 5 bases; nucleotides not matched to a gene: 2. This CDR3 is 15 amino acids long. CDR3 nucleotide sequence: TGTGCCAGCAGTCGACTAGCGGGAGGTACCGGGGAGCTGTTTTTT. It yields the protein CASSRLAGGTGELFF.

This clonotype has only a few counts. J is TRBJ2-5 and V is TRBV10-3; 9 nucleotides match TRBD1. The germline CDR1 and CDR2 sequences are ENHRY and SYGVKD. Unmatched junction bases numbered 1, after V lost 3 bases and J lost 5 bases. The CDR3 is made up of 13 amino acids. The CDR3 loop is CAISDGQGETQYF. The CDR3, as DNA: TGTGCCATCAGTGACGGACAGGGGGAGACCCAGTACTTC.

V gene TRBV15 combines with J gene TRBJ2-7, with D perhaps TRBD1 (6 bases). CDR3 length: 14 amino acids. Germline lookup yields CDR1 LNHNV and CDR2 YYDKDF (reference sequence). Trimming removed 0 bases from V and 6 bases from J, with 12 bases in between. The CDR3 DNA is TGTGCCACCAGCAGAGATCAACAGGGTGCCGAGCAGTACTTC. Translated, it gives CATSRDQQGAEQYF.

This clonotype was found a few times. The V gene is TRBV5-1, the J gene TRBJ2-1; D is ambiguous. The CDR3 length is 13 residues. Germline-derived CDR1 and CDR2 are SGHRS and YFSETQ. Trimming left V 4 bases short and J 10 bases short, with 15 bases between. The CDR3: CASSTDGGREQFF. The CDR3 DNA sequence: TGCGCCAGCAGCACGGACGGCGGCAGGGAGCAGTTCTTC.

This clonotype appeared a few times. This CDR3 reads CSARDSPSGSYEQYF. DNA for the CDR3: TGCAGTGCTAGAGACAGTCCTAGCGGTTCCTACGAGCAGTACTTC. This chain uses TRBV20-1 with TRBJ2-7; TRBD2 aligns across 7 bases. Trimming cost V 0 bases and J 1 base; bases outside gene matches: 6. Germline CDR1 and CDR2: DFQATT and SNEGSKA (reference sequence). The CDR3 is made up of 15 amino acids.

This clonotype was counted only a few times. The CDR3 here is CASSQDPLAGANYGYTF. For the CDR3, the DNA is TGTGCCAGCAGCCAAGATCCCCTAGCCGGGGCCAACTATGGCTACACCTTC. The V and J genes are TRBV3-1 and TRBJ1-2; the D gene is possibly TRBD1 (5 bases). V lost 0 bases and J 2 bases, leaving 16 bases between the germline ends. Germline V gene lookup returns CDR1 LGHDT and CDR2 YNNKEL (reference sequence). This CDR3 comprises 17 residues.

The CDR3 is CASSKQGTRTDTQYF. CDR3 DNA: TGTGCCAGCAGCAAACAGGGTACTAGAACAGATACGCAGTATTTT. V usage is TRBV7-8 and J usage is TRBJ2-3, with a tentative D call TRBD1 (6 bases). The germline V and J ends were trimmed by 5 bases and 3 bases, with 15 bases remaining between them. The CDR3 runs to 15 residues. Germline assignment: CDR1 SGHVS and CDR2 FQNEAQ. The whole variable domain, remainder taken from reference TRBV7-8 and TRBJ2-3, is GAGVSQSPRYKVAKRGQDVALRCDPISGHVSLFWYQQALGQGPEFLTYFQNEAQLDKSGLPSDRFFAERPEGSVSTLKIQRTQQEDSAVYLCASSKQGTRTDTQYFGPGTRLTVL.

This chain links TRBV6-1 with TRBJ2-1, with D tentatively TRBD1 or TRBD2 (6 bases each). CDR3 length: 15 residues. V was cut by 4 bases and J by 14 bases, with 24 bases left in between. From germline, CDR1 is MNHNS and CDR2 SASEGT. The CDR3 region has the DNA TGTGCCAGCAGTGCCGGGGGCAGGGGCATATCAATTAAGTTCTTC. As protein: CASSAGGRGISIKFF.

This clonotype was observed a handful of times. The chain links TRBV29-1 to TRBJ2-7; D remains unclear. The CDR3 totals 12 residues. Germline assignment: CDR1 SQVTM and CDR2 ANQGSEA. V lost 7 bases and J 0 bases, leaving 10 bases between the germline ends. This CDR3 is CSAGGNSYEQYF. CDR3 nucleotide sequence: TGCAGCGCCGGTGGGAACTCCTACGAGCAGTACTTC.

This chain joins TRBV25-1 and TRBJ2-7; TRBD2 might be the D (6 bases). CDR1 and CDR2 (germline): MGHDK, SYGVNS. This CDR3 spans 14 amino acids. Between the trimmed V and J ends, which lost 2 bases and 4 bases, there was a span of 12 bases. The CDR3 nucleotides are TGTGCCAGCAGTGAACCTAGCGATCCGTACGAGCAGTACTTC. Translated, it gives CASSEPSDPYEQYF.

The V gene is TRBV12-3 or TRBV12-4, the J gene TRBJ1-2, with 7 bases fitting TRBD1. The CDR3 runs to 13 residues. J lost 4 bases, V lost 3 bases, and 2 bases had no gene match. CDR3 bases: TGTGCCAGCAGTTTCGGGGACAGCTATGGCTACACCTTC. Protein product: CASSFGDSYGYTF.

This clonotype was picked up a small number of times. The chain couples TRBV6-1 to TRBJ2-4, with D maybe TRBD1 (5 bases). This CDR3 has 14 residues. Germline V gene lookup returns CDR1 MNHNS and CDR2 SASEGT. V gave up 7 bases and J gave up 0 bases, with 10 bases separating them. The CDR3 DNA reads TGTGCCAGCACCGACAGTCCAGCCAAAAACATTCAGTACTTC. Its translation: CASTDSPAKNIQYF.

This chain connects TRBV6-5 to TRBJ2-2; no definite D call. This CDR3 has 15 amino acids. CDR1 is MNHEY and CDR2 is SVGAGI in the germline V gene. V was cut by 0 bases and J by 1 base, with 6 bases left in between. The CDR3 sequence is CASSYSTWNTGELFF. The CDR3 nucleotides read TGTGCCAGCAGTTACTCTACATGGAACACCGGGGAGCTGTTTTTT.

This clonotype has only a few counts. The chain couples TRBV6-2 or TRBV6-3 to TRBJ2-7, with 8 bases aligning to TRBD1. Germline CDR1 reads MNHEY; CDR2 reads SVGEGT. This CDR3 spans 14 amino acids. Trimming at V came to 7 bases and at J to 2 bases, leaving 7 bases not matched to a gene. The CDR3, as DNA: TGTGCCAGCAACCCCTCGGGACAGGCCTACGAGCAGTACTTC. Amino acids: CASNPSGQAYEQYF.

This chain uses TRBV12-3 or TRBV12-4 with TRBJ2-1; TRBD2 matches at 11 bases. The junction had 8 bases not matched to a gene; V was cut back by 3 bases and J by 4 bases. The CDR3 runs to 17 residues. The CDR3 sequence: CASSLVRLAGGYNEQFF. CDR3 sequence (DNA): TGTGCCAGCAGTTTGGTTCGGCTAGCGGGAGGATACAATGAGCAGTTCTTC.

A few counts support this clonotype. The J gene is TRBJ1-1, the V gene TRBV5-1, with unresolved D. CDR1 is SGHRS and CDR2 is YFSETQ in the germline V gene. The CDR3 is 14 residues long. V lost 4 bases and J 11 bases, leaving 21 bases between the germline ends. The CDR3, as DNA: TGCGCCAGCAGCCTGGAGGGTGCCCGGGCCGAGGCTTTCTTT. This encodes CASSLEGARAEAFF.

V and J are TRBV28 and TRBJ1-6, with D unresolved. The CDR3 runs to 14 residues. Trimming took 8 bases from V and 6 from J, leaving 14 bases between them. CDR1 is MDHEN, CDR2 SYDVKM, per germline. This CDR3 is CASAELAANSPLHF. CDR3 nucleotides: TGTGCCAGCGCAGAGCTGGCGGCTAATTCACCCCTCCACTTT.

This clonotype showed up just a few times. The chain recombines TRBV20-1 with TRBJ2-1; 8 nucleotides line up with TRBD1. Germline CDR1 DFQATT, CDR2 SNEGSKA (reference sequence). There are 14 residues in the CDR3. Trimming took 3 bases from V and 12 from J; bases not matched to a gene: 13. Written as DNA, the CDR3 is TGCAGTGCTAGTAATGGACAGGGTTTGTCCTGGCAGTTCTTC. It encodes CSASNGQGLSWQFF.

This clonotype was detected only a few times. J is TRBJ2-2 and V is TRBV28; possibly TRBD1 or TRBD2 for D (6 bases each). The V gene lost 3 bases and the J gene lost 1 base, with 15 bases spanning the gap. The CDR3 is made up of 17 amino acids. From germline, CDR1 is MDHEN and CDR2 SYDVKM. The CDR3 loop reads CASSLGAGTLNTGELFF. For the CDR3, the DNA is TGTGCCAGCAGTTTGGGGGCCGGGACTTTGAACACCGGGGAGCTGTTTTTT.

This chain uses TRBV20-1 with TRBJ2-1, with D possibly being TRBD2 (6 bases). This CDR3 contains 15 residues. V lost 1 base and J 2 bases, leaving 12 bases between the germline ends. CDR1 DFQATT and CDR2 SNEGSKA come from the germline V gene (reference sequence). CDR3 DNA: TGCAGTGCTAGAGTCGGTGGGAGGACCTACAATGAGCAGTTCTTC. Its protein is CSARVGGRTYNEQFF.

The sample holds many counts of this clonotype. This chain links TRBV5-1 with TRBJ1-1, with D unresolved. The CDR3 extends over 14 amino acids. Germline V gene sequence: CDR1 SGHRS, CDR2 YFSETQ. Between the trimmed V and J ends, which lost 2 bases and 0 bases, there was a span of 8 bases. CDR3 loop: CASSLWSMNTEAFF. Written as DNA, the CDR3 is TGCGCCAGCAGCTTATGGAGCATGAACACTGAAGCTTTCTTT.

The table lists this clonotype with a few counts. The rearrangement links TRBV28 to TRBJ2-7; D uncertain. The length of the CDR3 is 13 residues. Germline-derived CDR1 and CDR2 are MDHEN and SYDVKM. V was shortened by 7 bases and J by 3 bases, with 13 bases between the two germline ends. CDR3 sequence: CASTPQVRYEQYF. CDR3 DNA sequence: TGTGCCAGCACTCCTCAGGTCCGCTACGAGCAGTACTTC.